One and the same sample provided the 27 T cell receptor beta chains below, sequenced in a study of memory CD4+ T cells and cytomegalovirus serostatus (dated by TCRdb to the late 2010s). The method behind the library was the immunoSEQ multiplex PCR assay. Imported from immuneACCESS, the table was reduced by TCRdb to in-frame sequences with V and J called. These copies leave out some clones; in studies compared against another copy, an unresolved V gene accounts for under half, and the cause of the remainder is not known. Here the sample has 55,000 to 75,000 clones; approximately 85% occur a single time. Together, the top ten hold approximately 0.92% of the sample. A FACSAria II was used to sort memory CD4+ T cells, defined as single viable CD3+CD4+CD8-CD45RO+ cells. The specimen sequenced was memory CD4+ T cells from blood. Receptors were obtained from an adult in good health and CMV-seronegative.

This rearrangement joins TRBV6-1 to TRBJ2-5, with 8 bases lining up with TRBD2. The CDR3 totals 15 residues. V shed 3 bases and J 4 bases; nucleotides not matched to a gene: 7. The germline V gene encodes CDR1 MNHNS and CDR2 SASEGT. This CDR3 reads CASSEGTSGLETQYF. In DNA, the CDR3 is TGTGCCAGCAGTGAGGGAACTAGCGGCTTAGAGACCCAGTACTTC.

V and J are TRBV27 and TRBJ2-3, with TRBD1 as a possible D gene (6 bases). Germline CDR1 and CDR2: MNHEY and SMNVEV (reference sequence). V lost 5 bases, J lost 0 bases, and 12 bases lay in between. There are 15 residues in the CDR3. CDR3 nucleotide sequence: TGTGCCAGCAGTCACCCAGGGGAAAGCACAGATACGCAGTATTTT. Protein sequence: CASSHPGESTDTQYF.

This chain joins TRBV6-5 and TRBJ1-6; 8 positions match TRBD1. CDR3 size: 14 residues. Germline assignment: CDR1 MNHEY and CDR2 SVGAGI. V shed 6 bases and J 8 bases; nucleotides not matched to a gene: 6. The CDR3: CASRPDRGDSPLHF. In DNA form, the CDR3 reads TGTGCCAGCAGGCCCGACAGGGGAGATTCACCCCTCCACTTT.

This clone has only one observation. CDR3 sequence reads: CAISASGGLGSTDTQYF. In nucleotides, the CDR3 is TGTGCCATCAGTGCTAGCGGGGGGCTCGGTAGCACAGATACGCAGTATTTT. The chain has TRBV10-3 and TRBJ2-3; 11 bases align to TRBD2. V was clipped by 4 bases and J by 0 bases; unmatched bases: 6. This CDR3 comprises 17 residues. From germline, CDR1 is ENHRY and CDR2 SYGVKD.

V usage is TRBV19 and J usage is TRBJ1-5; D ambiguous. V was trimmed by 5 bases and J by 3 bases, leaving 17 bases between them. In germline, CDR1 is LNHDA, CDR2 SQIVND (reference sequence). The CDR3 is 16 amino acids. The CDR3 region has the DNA TGTGCCAGTAGTCCCAGCGGACGCCTGGACAATCAGCCCCAGCATTTT. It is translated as CASSPSGRLDNQPQHF.

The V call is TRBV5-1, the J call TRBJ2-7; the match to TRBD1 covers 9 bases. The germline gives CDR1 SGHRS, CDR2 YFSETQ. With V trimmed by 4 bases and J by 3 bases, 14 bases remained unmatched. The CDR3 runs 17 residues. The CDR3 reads CASSPGQGFSPVYEQYF. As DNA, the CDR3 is TGCGCCAGCAGCCCGGGACAGGGATTCTCCCCTGTCTACGAGCAGTACTTC.

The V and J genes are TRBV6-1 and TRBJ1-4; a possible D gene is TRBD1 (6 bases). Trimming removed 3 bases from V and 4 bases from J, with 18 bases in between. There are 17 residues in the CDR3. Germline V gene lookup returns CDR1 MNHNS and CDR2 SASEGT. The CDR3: CASSDPAQGSGNEKLFF. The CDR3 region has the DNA TGTGCCAGCAGTGACCCTGCCCAGGGGTCAGGTAATGAAAAACTGTTTTTT.

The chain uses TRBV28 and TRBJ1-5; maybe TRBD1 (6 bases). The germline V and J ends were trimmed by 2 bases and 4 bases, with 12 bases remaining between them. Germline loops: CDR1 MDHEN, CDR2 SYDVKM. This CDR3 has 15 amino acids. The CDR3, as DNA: TGTGCCAGCAGTTTAAGGGGGACACGTAATCAGCCCCAGCATTTT. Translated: CASSLRGTRNQPQHF.

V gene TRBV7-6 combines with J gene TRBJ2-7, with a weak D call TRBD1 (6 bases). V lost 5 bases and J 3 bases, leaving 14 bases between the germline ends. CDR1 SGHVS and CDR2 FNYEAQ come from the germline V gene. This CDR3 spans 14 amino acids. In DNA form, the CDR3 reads TGTGCCAGCAGCCCCAGAGTAGGGGGCTACGAGCAGTACTTC. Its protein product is CASSPRVGGYEQYF.

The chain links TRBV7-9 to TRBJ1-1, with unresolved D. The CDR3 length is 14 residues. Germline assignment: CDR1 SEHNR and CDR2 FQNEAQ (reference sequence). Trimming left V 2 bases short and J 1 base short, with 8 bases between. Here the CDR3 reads CASSLTDGNTEAFF. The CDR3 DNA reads TGTGCCAGCAGCTTAACGGACGGGAACACTGAAGCTTTCTTT.

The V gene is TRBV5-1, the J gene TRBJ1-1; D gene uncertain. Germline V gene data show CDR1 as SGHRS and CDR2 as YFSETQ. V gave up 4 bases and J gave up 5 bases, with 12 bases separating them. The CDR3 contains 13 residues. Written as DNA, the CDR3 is TGCGCCAGCAGCAACCCCGGAGGAACTGAAGCTTTCTTT. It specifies CASSNPGGTEAFF.

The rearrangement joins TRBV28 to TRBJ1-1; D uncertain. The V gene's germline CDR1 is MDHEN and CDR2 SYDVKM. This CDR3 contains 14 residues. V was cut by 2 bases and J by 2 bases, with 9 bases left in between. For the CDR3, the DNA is TGTGCCAGCAGTTTAATTCCTGACAACACTGAAGCTTTCTTT. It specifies CASSLIPDNTEAFF.

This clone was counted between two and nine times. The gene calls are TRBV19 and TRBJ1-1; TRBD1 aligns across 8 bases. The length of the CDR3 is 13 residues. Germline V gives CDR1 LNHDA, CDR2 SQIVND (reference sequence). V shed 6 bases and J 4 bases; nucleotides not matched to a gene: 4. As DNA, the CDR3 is TGTGCCAGTAGCCTGGACAGGGTCACTGAAGCTTTCTTT. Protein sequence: CASSLDRVTEAFF.

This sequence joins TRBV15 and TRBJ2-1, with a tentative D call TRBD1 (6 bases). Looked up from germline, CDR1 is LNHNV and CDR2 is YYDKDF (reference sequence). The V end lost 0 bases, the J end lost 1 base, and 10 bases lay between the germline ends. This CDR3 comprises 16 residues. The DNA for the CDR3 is TGTGCCACCAGCAGAGATCTTGGGACATCCTACAATGAGCAGTTCTTC. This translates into CATSRDLGTSYNEQFF.

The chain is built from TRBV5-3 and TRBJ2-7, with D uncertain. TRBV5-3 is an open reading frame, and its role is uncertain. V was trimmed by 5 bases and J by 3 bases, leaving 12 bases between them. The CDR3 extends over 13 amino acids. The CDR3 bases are TGTGCCAGAAGGAAGGAGAGCTTCTACGAGCAGTACTTC. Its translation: CARRKESFYEQYF.

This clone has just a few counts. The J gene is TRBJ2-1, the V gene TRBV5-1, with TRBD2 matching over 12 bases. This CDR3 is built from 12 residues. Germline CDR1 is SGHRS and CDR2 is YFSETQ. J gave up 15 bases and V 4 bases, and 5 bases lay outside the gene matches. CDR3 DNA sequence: TGCGCCAGCAGCAGACTAGCGGGAGACCCGTTCTTC. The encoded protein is CASSRLAGDPFF.

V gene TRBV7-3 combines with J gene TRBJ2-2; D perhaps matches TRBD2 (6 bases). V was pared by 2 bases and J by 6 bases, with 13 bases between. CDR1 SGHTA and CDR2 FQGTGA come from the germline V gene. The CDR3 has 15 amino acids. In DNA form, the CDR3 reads TGTGCCAGCAGCTTATCGGCAGGAGGGGCCGGGGAGCTGTTTTTT. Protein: CASSLSAGGAGELFF.

CDR3 sequence (DNA): TGTGCCAGCAGTCCGGGACTAGCGGGTGAAGAGCAGTACTTC. This codes for CASSPGLAGEEQYF. The genes are TRBV27 and TRBJ2-7; 12 nucleotides line up with TRBD2. The CDR3 is 14 amino acids. V was clipped by 5 bases and J by 7 bases; unmatched bases: 6. From germline, CDR1 is MNHEY and CDR2 SMNVEV (reference sequence).

The CDR3 region is CASSWGRGARHGYTF. CDR3 DNA sequence: TGCGCCAGCAGCTGGGGTCGGGGGGCACGACATGGCTACACCTTC. V and J are TRBV5-1 and TRBJ1-2; a possible D gene is TRBD1 (6 bases). Trimming cost V 3 bases and J 6 bases, with 18 bases left between them. This CDR3 has 15 amino acids. The germline V gene has CDR1 SGHRS and CDR2 YFSETQ.

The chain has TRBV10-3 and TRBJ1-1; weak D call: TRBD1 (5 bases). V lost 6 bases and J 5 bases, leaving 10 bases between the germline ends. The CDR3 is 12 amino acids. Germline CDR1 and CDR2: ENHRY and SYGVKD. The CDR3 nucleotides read TGTGCCATCAGGGGGCAGGAAACTGAAGCTTTCTTT. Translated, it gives CAIRGQETEAFF.

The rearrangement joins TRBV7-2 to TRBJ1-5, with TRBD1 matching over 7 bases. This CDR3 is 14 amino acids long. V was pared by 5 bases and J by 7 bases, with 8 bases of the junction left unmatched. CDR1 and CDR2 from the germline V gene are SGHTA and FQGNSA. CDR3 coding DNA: TGTGCCAGCAGCCCAGGGGGGGCGAGGCAGCCCCAGCATTTT. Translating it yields CASSPGGARQPQHF.

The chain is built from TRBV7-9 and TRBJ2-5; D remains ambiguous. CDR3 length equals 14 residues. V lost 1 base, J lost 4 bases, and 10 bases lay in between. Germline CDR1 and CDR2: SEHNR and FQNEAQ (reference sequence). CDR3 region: CASSLVVRGETQYF. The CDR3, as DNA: TGTGCCAGCAGCTTAGTGGTCAGAGGAGAGACCCAGTACTTC.

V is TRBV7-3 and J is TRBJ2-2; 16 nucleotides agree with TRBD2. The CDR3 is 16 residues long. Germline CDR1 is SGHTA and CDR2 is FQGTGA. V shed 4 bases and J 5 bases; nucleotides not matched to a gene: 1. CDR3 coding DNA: TGTGCCAGCAGCTCGGGACTAGCGGGAGGGACCGGGGAGCTGTTTTTT. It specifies CASSSGLAGGTGELFF.

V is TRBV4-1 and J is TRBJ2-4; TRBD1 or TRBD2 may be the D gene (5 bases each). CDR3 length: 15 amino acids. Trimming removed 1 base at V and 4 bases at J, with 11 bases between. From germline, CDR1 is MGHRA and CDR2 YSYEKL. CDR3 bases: TGCGCCAGCAGCCAAGGATGGGACCGAAAAAACATTCAGTACTTC. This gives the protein CASSQGWDRKNIQYF.

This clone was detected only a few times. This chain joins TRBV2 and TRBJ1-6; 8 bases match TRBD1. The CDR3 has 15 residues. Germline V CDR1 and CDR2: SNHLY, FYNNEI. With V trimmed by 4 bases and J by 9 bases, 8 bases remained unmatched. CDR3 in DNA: TGTGCCAGCAGTGGAGGACAGGGAAGGAGTTCACCCCTCCACTTT. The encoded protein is CASSGGQGRSSPLHF.

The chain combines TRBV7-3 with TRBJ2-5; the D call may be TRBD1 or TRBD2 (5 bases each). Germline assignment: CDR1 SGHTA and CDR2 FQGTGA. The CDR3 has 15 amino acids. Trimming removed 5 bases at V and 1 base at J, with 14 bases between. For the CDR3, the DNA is TGTGCCAGCAGCCCGCAACCCGGGGCCCAAGAGACCCAGTACTTC. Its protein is CASSPQPGAQETQYF.

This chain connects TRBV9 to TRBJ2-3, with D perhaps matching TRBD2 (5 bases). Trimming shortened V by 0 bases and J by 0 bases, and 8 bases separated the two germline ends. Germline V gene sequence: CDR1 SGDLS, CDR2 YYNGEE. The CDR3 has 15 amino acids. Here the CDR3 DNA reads TGTGCCAGCAGCGTAGACGGCGGGAGCACAGATACGCAGTATTTT. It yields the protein CASSVDGGSTDTQYF.